This record concerns one TCR beta chain sequence. This record comes from a study of control samples from healthy donors and cancer patients. Repertoires were generated with immunoSEQ multiplex PCR, while TCRdb's copy carries only in-frame clones and drops some. Here the sample spans around 170,000 clones, roughly 88% being singletons. Germline V lookup: CDR1 MNHEY, CDR2 SMNVEV (reference sequence). Trimming removed 6 bases from V and 4 bases from J, with 18 bases in between. The CDR3 totals 15 residues. The chain combines TRBV27 with TRBJ1-2; D gene uncertain. Sequenced: blood. The sequence was obtained from a woman aged 30 to 39 in good health. The CDR3 bases are TGTGCCAGCAGCTTCGGGTGGGGTTCCAGCTATGGCTACACCTTC. Amino acids: CASSFGWGSSYGYTF.